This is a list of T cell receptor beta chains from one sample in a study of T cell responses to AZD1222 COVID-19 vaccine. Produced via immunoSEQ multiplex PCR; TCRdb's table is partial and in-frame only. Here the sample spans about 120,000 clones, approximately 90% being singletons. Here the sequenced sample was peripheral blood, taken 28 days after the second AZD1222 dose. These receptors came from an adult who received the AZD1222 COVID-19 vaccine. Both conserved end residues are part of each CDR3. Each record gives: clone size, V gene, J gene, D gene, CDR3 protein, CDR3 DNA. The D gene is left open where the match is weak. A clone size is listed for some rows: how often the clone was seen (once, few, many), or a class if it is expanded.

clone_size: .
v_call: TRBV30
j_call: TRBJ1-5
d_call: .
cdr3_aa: CAWSQSSYSNQPQHF
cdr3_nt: TGTGCCTGGAGTCAATCCTCTTATAGCAATCAGCCCCAGCATTTT

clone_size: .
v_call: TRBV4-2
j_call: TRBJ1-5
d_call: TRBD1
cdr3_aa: CASSQDGPGQAAQPQHF
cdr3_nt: TGTGCCAGCAGCCAAGATGGCCCGGGACAGGCTGCTCAGCCCCAGCATTTT

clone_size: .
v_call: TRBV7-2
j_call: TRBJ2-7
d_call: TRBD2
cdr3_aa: CASSFGGRGEQYF
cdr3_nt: TGTGCCAGCAGCTTCGGGGGGAGAGGCGAGCAGTACTTC

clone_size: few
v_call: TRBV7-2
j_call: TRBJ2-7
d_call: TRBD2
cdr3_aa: CASSLQAGLAGREQYF
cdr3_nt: TGTGCCAGCAGCTTACAAGCGGGACTAGCGGGACGTGAGCAGTACTTC

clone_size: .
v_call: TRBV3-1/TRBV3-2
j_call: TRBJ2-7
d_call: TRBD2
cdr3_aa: CASSQELAGAYEQYF
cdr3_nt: TGTGCCAGCAGCCAGGAACTAGCGGGGGCCTACGAGCAGTACTTC

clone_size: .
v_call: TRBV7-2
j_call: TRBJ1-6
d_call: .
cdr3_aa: CASSLAGGYNSPLHF
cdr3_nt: TGTGCCAGCAGCTTAGCGGGGGGCTATAATTCACCCCTCCACTTT

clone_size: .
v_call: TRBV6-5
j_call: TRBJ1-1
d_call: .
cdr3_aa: CASSQGPTEAFF
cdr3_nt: TGTGCCAGCTCACAGGGACCCACTGAAGCTTTCTTT

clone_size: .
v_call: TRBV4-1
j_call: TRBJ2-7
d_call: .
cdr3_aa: CASSQGTFNPYEQYF
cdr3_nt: TGCGCCAGCAGCCAAGGGACATTTAATCCCTACGAGCAGTACTTC

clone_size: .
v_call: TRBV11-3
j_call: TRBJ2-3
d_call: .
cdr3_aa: CASSLGAEADTQYF
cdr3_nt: TGTGCCAGCAGCTTAGGCGCGGAGGCAGATACGCAGTATTTT

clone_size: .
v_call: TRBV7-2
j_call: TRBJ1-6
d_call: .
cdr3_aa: CASSSYGNSPLHF
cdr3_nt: TGTGCCAGCAGCTCCTACGGGAATTCACCCCTCCACTTT

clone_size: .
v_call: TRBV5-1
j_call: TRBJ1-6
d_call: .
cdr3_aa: CASSPLGTVLSLHF
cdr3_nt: TGCGCCAGCAGCCCGCTAGGGACGGTCTTATCCCTCCACTTT

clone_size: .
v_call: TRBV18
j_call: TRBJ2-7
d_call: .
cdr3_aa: CASSPTGGLAGSYEQYF
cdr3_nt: TGTGCCAGCTCACCAACAGGGGGCCTAGCGGGCTCCTACGAGCAGTACTTC

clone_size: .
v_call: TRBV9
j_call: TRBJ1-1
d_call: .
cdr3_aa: CASSVGTSSEAFF
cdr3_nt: TGTGCCAGCAGCGTAGGGACATCCAGTGAAGCTTTCTTT

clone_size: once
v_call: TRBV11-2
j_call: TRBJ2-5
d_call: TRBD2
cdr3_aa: CASSLLISLAGGPGETQYF
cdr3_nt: TGTGCCAGCAGCTTATTGATCTCACTCGCGGGGGGGCCGGGAGAGACCCAGTACTTC

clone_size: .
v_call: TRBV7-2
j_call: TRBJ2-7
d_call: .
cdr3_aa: CASSLEFVRTTYEQYF
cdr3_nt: TGTGCCAGCAGCTTAGAGTTTGTCCGAACTACCTACGAGCAGTACTTC

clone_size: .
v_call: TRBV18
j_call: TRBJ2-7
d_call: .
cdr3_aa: CASSPPWTPSYEQYF
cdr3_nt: TGTGCCAGCTCACCACCCTGGACCCCCTCCTACGAGCAGTACTTC

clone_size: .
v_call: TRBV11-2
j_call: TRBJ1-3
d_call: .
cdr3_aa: CASSFGGSGNTIYF
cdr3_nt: TGTGCCAGCAGCTTTGGAGGGTCGGGAAACACCATATATTTT

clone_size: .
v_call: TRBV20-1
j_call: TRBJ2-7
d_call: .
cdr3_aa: CSARSADEQYF
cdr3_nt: TGCAGTGCTAGGTCAGCAGACGAGCAGTACTTC

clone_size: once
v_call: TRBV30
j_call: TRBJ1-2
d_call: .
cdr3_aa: CAWSVRGGYGYTF
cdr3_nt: TGTGCCTGGAGTGTACGGGGAGGCTATGGCTACACCTTC

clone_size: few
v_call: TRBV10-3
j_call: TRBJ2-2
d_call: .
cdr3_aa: CAISESGLQNTGELFF
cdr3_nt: TGTGCCATCAGTGAGTCGGGACTCCAGAACACCGGGGAGCTGTTTTTT

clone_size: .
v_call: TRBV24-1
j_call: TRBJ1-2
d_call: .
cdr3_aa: CATSDRDRGGYTF
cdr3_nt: TGTGCCACCAGTGACCGCGACAGAGGGGGCTACACCTTC

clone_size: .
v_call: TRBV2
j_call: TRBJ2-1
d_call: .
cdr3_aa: CASSEAGWQQFF
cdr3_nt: TGTGCCAGCAGTGAAGCGGGGTGGCAGCAGTTCTTC

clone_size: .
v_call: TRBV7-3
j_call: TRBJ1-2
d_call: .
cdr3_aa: CASSLTPIIGRGGYTF
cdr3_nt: TGTGCCAGCAGCTTAACCCCGATCATAGGGAGAGGCGGCTACACCTTC

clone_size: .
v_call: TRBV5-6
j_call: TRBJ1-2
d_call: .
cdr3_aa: CASSSGRYGYTF
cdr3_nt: TGTGCCAGCAGCTCAGGGCGCTATGGCTACACCTTC

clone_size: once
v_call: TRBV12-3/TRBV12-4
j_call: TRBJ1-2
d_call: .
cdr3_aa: CASSFEGVYGYTF
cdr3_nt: TGTGCCAGCAGTTTCGAGGGGGTCTATGGCTACACCTTC

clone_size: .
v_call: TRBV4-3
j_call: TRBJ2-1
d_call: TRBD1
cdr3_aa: CASSRTRQGPYNEQFF
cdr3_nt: TGCGCCAGCAGCCGAACAAGACAGGGACCCTACAATGAGCAGTTCTTC

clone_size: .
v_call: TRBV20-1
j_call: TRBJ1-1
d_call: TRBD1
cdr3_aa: CSASDRVVSWDTEAFF
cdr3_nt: TGCAGTGCTAGTGACAGGGTTGTATCATGGGACACTGAAGCTTTCTTT

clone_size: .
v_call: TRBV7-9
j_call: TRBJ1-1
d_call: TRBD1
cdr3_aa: CASSLADRGWNTEAFF
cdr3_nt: TGTGCCAGCAGCTTAGCAGACAGGGGATGGAACACTGAAGCTTTCTTT

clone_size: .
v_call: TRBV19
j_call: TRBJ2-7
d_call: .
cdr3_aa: CASRGAGLNPQNF
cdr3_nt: TGTGCCAGTAGGGGGGCAGGGCTGAACCCCCAGAACTTC

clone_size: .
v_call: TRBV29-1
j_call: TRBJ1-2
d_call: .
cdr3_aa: CSVEGIRGYTF
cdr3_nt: TGCAGCGTTGAAGGGATCCGAGGCTACACCTTC

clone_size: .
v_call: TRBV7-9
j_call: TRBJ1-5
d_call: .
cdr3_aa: CASSDTTSNQPQHF
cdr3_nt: TGTGCCAGCAGCGACACCACTAGCAATCAGCCCCAGCATTTT

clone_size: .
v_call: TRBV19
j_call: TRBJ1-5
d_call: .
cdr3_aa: CASSNRLPVNQPQHF
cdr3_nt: TGTGCCAGTAGTAATAGGTTACCGGTCAATCAGCCCCAGCATTTT

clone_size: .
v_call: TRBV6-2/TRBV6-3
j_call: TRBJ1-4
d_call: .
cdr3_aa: CASSPGSTNEKLFF
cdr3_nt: TGTGCCAGCAGTCCAGGGTCAACTAATGAAAAACTGTTTTTT

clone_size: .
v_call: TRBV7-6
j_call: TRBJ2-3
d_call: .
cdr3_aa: CASSLGGRAGDTQYF
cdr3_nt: TGTGCCAGCAGCTTAGGCGGTAGGGCGGGGGATACGCAGTATTTT

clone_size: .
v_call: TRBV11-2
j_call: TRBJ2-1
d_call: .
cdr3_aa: CASTASANEQFF
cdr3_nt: TGTGCCAGCACGGCTAGCGCAAATGAGCAGTTCTTC

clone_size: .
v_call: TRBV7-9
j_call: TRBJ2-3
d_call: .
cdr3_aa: CASSFEWDPTDTQYF
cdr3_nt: TGTGCCAGCAGCTTTGAGTGGGACCCCACAGATACGCAGTATTTT

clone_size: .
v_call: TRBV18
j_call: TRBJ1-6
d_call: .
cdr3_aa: CASSTAPGGNNSPLHF
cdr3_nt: TGTGCCAGTTCCACCGCGCCTGGGGGCAATAATTCACCCCTCCACTTT